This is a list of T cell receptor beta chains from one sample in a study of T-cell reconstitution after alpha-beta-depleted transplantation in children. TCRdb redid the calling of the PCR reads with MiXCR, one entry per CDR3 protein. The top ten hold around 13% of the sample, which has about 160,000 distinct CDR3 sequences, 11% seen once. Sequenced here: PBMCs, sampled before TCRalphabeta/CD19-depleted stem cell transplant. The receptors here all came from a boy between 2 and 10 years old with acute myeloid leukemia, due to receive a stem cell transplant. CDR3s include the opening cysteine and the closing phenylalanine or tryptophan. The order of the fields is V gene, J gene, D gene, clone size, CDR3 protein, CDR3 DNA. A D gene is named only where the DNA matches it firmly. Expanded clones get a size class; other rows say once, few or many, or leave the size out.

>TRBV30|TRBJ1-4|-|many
CAWSVLRGGNEKLFF
TGTGCCTGGAGTGTACTCAGGGGCGGTAATGAAAAACTGTTTTTT
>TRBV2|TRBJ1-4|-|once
CASCDGRTSEKLFF
TGTGCCAGCTGTGACGGTCGAACAAGCGAAAAACTGTTTTTT
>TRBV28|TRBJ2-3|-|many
CASRESTDTQYF
TGTGCCAGCAGGGAGTCGACAGATACGCAGTATTTT
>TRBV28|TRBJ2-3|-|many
CASSFVGSYTDTQYF
TGTGCCAGCAGTTTCGTTGGCAGCTACACAGATACGCAGTATTTT
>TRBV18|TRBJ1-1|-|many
CASSRTANTEAFF
TGTGCCAGCTCCCGGACAGCTAACACTGAAGCTTTCTTT
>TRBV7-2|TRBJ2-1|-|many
CASSQTWGLNEQFF
TGTGCCAGCAGCCAAACATGGGGTCTCAATGAGCAGTTCTTC
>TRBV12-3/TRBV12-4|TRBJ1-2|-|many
CASSSDANYGYTF
TGTGCCAGCAGCAGCGATGCTAACTATGGCTACACCTTC
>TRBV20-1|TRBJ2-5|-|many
CSARSRAETQYF
TGCAGTGCTAGGTCGAGAGCGGAGACCCAGTACTTC
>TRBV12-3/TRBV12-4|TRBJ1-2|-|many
CASSSGGATGYGYTF
TGTGCCAGCAGTTCTGGGGGGGCTACAGGGTATGGCTACACCTTC
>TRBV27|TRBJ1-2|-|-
CASSPTHTTGYTF
TGTGCCAGCAGTCCTACCCACACGACTGGCTACACCTTC
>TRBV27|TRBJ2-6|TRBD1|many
CASSDDRAGANVLTF
TGTGCCAGCAGCGATGACAGGGCTGGGGCCAACGTCCTGACTTTC
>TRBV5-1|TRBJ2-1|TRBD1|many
CASSLAPGGNEQFF
TGCGCCAGCAGCTTGGCCCCAGGGGGTAATGAGCAGTTCTTC
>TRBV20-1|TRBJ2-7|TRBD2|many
CSAPTSGTTYEQYF
TGCAGTGCTCCGACTAGCGGAACTACCTACGAGCAGTACTTC
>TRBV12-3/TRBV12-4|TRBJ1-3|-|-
CASSLAGTGNTIYF
TGTGCCAGCAGTTTAGCGGGGACGGGGAACACCATATATTTT
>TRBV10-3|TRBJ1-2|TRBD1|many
CAIQAQGAYGYTF
TGTGCCATCCAAGCACAGGGGGCCTATGGCTACACCTTC
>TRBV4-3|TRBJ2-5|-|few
CASSQDIDYLEETQYF
TGCGCCAGCAGCCAAGATATTGACTACTTAGAAGAGACCCAGTACTTC
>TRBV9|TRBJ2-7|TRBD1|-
CASSVLRQGAKEQYF
TGTGCCAGCAGCGTCCTAAGGCAGGGGGCAAAGGAGCAGTACTTC
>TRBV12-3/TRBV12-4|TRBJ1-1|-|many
CASSLSPGWWTVKF
TGTGCCAGCAGTTTATCCCCGGGGTGGTGGACTGTGAAGTTT
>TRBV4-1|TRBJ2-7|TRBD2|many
CASSRGTGLAGGKSYEQYF
TGCGCCAGCAGCCGGGGAACGGGACTAGCGGGAGGAAAATCCTACGAGCAGTACTTC
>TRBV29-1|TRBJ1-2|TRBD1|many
CSVGPETGGYGYTF
TGCAGCGTTGGCCCCGAGACAGGGGGCTATGGCTACACCTTC
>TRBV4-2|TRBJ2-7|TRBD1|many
CASSPSAPGQGFTYEQYF
TGTGCCAGCAGCCCCAGCGCCCCGGGACAGGGCTTTACCTACGAGCAGTACTTC
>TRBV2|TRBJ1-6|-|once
CASRSRTDYNSPLHF
TGTGCCAGCAGATCGCGGACAGACTATAATTCACCCCTCCACTTT
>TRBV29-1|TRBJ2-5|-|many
CSVAPGPRGTQYF
TGCAGCGTAGCCCCCGGACCGAGGGGGACCCAGTACTTC
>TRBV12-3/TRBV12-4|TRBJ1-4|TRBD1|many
CASSKQGTNEKLFF
TGTGCCAGCAGCAAACAGGGGACTAATGAAAAACTGTTTTTT
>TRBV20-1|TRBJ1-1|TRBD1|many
CSARTGMNTEAFF
TGCAGTGCGAGGACAGGGATGAACACTGAAGCTTTCTTT
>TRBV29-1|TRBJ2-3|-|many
CSVLRGTDTQYF
TGCAGCGTCCTCCGGGGCACAGATACGCAGTATTTT
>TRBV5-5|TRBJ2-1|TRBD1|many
CASSKGDSSYNEQFF
TGTGCCAGCAGTAAGGGGGACAGCTCCTACAATGAGCAGTTCTTC
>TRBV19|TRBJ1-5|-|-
CASSRQGDYNQPQHF
TGTGCCAGTAGTAGGCAGGGCGATTACAATCAGCCCCAGCATTTT
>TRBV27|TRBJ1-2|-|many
CASSSEDNYGYTF
TGTGCCAGCAGTTCCGAGGACAACTATGGCTACACCTTC
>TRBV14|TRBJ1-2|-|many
CASSQRGLDYGYTF
TGTGCCAGCAGCCAGAGGGGTTTGGACTATGGCTACACCTTC
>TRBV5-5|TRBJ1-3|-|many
CASSSGQLSGNTIYF
TGTGCCAGCAGCTCCGGACAGCTCTCTGGAAACACCATATATTTT
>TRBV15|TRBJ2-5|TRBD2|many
CATSRAGDLTETQYF
TGTGCCACTTCGCGGGCGGGAGATTTGACGGAGACCCAGTACTTC
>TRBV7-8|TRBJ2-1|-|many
CASRSIGQLRLYNEQFF
TGTGCCAGCAGATCAATCGGACAGCTGCGACTATACAATGAGCAGTTCTTC
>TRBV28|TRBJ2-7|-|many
CASSPQGLSSYEQYF
TGTGCCAGCAGTCCCCAGGGTCTGAGCTCCTACGAGCAGTACTTC
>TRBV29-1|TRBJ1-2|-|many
CSVRLDSHYGYTF
TGCAGCGTCCGGCTGGACAGCCACTATGGCTACACCTTC
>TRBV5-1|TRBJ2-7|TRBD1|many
CASSPGTGSSYEQYF
TGCGCCAGCAGCCCCGGGACAGGGAGCTCCTACGAGCAGTACTTC
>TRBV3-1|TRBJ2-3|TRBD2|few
CASSLIAGGEDTQYF
TGTGCCAGCAGCCTCATAGCGGGGGGCGAAGATACGCAGTATTTT
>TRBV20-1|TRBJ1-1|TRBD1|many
CSASQGSNTEAFF
TGCAGTGCTTCACAGGGGTCGAACACTGAAGCTTTCTTT
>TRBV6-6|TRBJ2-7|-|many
CASSYTLNEQYF
TGTGCCAGCAGTTACACCCTCAACGAGCAGTACTTC
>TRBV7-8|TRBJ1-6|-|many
CASSLGSGNYNSPLHF
TGTGCCAGCAGCTTAGGGTCCGGGAACTATAATTCACCCCTCCACTTT